These 18 T cell receptor beta chains originate from one sample sequenced in a study of cytomegalovirus exposure and HLA in healthy donors. Profiled with immunoSEQ multiplex PCR; TCRdb holds only in-frame clones, not every one. This table holds tens of thousands of clones, over 80% found once. Sequenced input: PBMCs. The receptors here all came from a man aged 18 to 35 in good health and CMV-seronegative.

The V and J genes are TRBV5-8 and TRBJ1-5; maybe TRBD1 (6 bases). Trimming shortened V by 7 bases and J by 3 bases, and 11 bases separated the two germline ends. The germline CDR1 and CDR2 sequences are SGHTS and YDEGEE. This CDR3 has 13 residues. DNA for the CDR3: TGTGCCAGCCGCTGGACAGTCAATCAGCCCCAGCATTTT. Its translation: CASRWTVNQPQHF.

This chain joins TRBV7-2 and TRBJ2-1; possibly TRBD1 for D (5 bases). Germline V gives CDR1 SGHTA, CDR2 FQGNSA. Trimming cost V 6 bases and J 6 bases, with 9 bases left between them. CDR3 length equals 12 residues. CDR3 DNA sequence: TGTGCCAGCAGGACAGACCCCAATGAGCAGTTCTTC. As protein: CASRTDPNEQFF. Filled out from reference TRBV7-2 and TRBJ2-1, the complete variable domain reads GAGVSQSPSNKVTEKGKDVELRCDPISGHTALYWYRQSLGQGLEFLIYFQGNSAPDKSGLPSDRFSAERTGGSVSTLTIQRTQQEDSAVYLCASRTDPNEQFFGPGTRLTVL.

V and J are TRBV28 and TRBJ2-3, with D tentatively TRBD2 (5 bases). Trimming took 5 bases from V and 5 from J, leaving 8 bases between them. Per the germline V gene, CDR1 is MDHEN and CDR2 is SYDVKM. This CDR3 comprises 12 residues. The CDR3 nucleotides read TGTGCCAGCAGTCGGGCGGGAGATACGCAGTATTTT. This gives the protein CASSRAGDTQYF.

This sequence joins TRBV7-9 and TRBJ2-1; 8 bases match TRBD1. The CDR3 length is 17 residues. Germline lookup yields CDR1 SEHNR and CDR2 FQNEAQ (reference sequence). Trimming at V came to 2 bases and at J to 12 bases, leaving 18 bases not matched to a gene. The CDR3: CASSLNRGTVKQFGQFF. The CDR3 DNA reads as TGTGCCAGCAGCTTAAACAGGGGGACAGTTAAGCAGTTCGGGCAGTTCTTC.

The J gene is TRBJ2-6, the V gene TRBV28; the match to TRBD1 covers 7 bases. The CDR3 sequence is 17 residues long. The J segment lost 0 bases and the V segment lost 6 bases, leaving 8 bases of the junction unmatched. Germline V gene data show CDR1 as MDHEN and CDR2 as SYDVKM. DNA of the CDR3: TGTGCCAGCAGAAGACAGGGTGGGCTCTCTGGGGCCAACGTCCTGACTTTC. It is translated as CASRRQGGLSGANVLTF.

This clone is medium-sized. The genes are TRBV30 and TRBJ2-7; perhaps TRBD1 as D (5 bases). Germline V lookup: CDR1 GTSNPN, CDR2 SVGIG (reference sequence). V lost 2 bases and J 4 bases, leaving 12 bases between the germline ends. The CDR3 sequence is 13 residues long. CDR3 region: CAWSWQGIYEQYF. CDR3 coding DNA: TGTGCCTGGAGTTGGCAGGGAATTTACGAGCAGTACTTC.

J is TRBJ1-3 and V is TRBV6-5; TRBD1 matches at 7 bases. The CDR3 extends over 13 amino acids. Germline trimming cut 7 bases from V and 1 base from J; bases unmatched to any gene: 1. CDR1 MNHEY and CDR2 SVGAGI come from the germline V gene. The CDR3, as DNA: TGTGCCAGCAAGACAGGGTCTGGAAACACCATATATTTT. Its protein is CASKTGSGNTIYF.

The DNA for the CDR3 is TGCGCCAGCAGCCGGGACAGGGACTACGAGCAGTACTTC. It is translated as CASSRDRDYEQYF. The J gene is TRBJ2-7, the V gene TRBV4-3, with 9 positions matching TRBD1. Germline values: CDR1 LGHNA, CDR2 YSLEER. This CDR3 has 13 amino acids. V lost 4 bases, J lost 3 bases, and 1 base stayed unmatched.

This chain connects TRBV9 to TRBJ2-5, with D maybe TRBD1 (5 bases). Trimming took 0 bases from V and 5 from J, leaving 14 bases between them. From germline, CDR1 is SGDLS and CDR2 YYNGEE. The CDR3 runs to 15 residues. The CDR3, as DNA: TGTGCCAGCAGCGTAGAAGGGCAGGGCCGGGAGACCCAGTACTTC. Translation gives CASSVEGQGRETQYF.

The V and J genes are TRBV28 and TRBJ2-7, with 8 positions matching TRBD2. The CDR3 is 16 amino acids. Germline CDR1 and CDR2: MDHEN and SYDVKM. Trimming cost V 5 bases and J 2 bases; bases outside gene matches: 11. The CDR3: CASSPRVAGKTYEQYF. The CDR3 DNA reads TGTGCCAGCAGTCCCCGGGTAGCGGGGAAGACCTACGAGCAGTACTTC. The variable domain in full, with the rest retrieved from reference TRBV28 and TRBJ2-7, is DVKVTQSSRYLVKRTGEKVFLECVQDMDHENMFWYRQDPGLGLRLIYFSYDVKMKEKGDIPEGYSVSREKKERFSLILESASTNQTSMYLCASSPRVAGKTYEQYFGPGTRLTVT.

This chain uses TRBV9 with TRBJ2-1; maybe TRBD1 (5 bases). Germline-derived CDR1 and CDR2 are SGDLS and YYNGEE. This CDR3 region has 14 residues. Trimming stripped 1 base from V and 0 bases from J, with 5 bases between. In DNA form, the CDR3 reads TGTGCCAGCAGCGTACAGGGCTCCTACAATGAGCAGTTCTTC. It codes for CASSVQGSYNEQFF.

The chain joins TRBV9 to TRBJ1-3; D remains unclear. This CDR3 has 14 residues. The germline V and J ends were trimmed by 3 bases and 1 base, with 8 bases remaining between them. From germline, CDR1 is SGDLS and CDR2 YYNGEE. CDR3 amino acids: CASSATSSGNTIYF. The CDR3 DNA reads TGTGCCAGCAGCGCAACGAGTTCTGGAAACACCATATATTTT.

In this sample, this clone turned up once. V usage is TRBV5-1 and J usage is TRBJ2-1; 7 bases are shared with TRBD1. The trim removed 1 base at V and 4 bases at J, leaving 8 bases unmatched. Germline V lookup: CDR1 SGHRS, CDR2 YFSETQ. CDR3 length equals 16 residues. The CDR3 nucleotides read TGCGCCAGCAGCTTGTTGACAGGGACCCAATACAATGAGCAGTTCTTC. The encoded protein is CASSLLTGTQYNEQFF.

The gene calls are TRBV5-4 and TRBJ2-7; D is unclear. Germline CDR1 SGHNT, CDR2 YYREEE (reference sequence). The CDR3 runs 15 residues. Trimming pared 3 bases from V and 0 bases from J, leaving 13 bases between. CDR3 loop: CASSYLLHSSYEQYF. DNA of the CDR3: TGTGCCAGCAGCTATTTGTTACACAGCTCCTACGAGCAGTACTTC.

In regard to this clone: At one boundary the junction diverges from the germline segment, which might be a read error. CDR3: CASKGTSGRVDF. Here the CDR3 DNA reads TGTGCCAGCAAAGGAACTAGCGGGAGGGTGGATTTT. The rearrangement links TRBV2 to TRBJ2-3; 13 bases map to TRBD2. The CDR3 sequence is 12 residues long. Germline V gene sequence: CDR1 SNHLY, CDR2 FYNNEI.

The chain has TRBV28 and TRBJ1-5, with TRBD1 matching over 7 bases. CDR1 is MDHEN, CDR2 SYDVKM, per germline. J lost 2 bases, V lost 1 base, and 2 bases had no gene match. This CDR3 region has 15 residues. CDR3 in amino acids: CASSLSDRGNQPQHF. The CDR3, as DNA: TGTGCCAGCAGTTTATCCGACAGGGGCAATCAGCCCCAGCATTTT.

V and J are TRBV7-2 and TRBJ2-1, with 7 bases lining up with TRBD2. V lost 6 bases and J lost 8; bases outside the gene matches: 7. The CDR3 length is 13 residues. Germline V gene data show CDR1 as SGHTA and CDR2 as FQGNSA. CDR3 bases: TGTGCCAGCAGATGGGAGGGCCGGGATGAGCAGTTCTTC. Protein product: CASRWEGRDEQFF.

The V gene is TRBV6-5, the J gene TRBJ2-1; 13 bases match TRBD2. Looked up from germline, CDR1 is MNHEY and CDR2 is SVGAGI. V trimming: 8 bases; J trimming: 8 bases; junction bases outside the gene matches: 6. This CDR3 comprises 14 residues. CDR3 DNA sequence: TGTGCCAGCCTTACTAGCGGGAGGGCCTATGAGCAGTTCTTC. It specifies CASLTSGRAYEQFF.